One and the same sample provided the 32 T cell receptor beta chains below, sequenced in a study of T cells in localized non-small cell lung cancer. The method was immunoSEQ multiplex PCR; TCRdb's version includes in-frame clones alone and lacks a portion of them. The data show roughly 2,200 clones, approximately 26% seen once. Material: lung tumor tissue, obtained before any cancer treatment. The receptor set was obtained from a man between 40 and 69 years old with stage II lung adenocarcinoma.

By share of the sample, this clone is medium-sized. The rearrangement joins TRBV11-3 to TRBJ1-6, with 9 bases lining up with TRBD1. After removal of 3 bases from V and 1 base from J, the junction contained 4 bases not matched to a gene. Germline-derived CDR1 and CDR2 are SGHNT and YENEEA. The CDR3 loop spans 17 amino acids. The CDR3 protein is CASSFRTGDSYNSPLHF. The CDR3 DNA follows: TGTGCCAGCAGCTTTCGGACAGGGGATTCCTATAATTCACCCCTCCACTTT.

This clone has more than one count but fewer than ten. The chain couples TRBV10-2 to TRBJ2-7; 7 nucleotides line up with TRBD1. The V gene's germline CDR1 is WSHSY and CDR2 SAAADI. The CDR3 totals 12 residues. Trimming cost V 2 bases and J 6 bases; bases outside gene matches: 1. CDR3 residues: CASSETGAEQYF. As DNA, the CDR3 is TGCGCCAGCAGTGAGACAGGGGCCGAGCAGTACTTC.

This clone was seen only a few times. The J gene is TRBJ2-1, the V gene TRBV11-3; 9 bases map to TRBD1. Germline V gene lookup returns CDR1 SGHNT and CDR2 YENEEA. Trimming removed 5 bases from V and 8 bases from J; junction bases left unmatched: 10. There are 15 residues in the CDR3. CDR3 amino acids: CASSQAGQGADEQFF. The DNA for the CDR3 is TGTGCCAGCAGCCAAGCGGGACAGGGTGCAGATGAGCAGTTCTTC. Full variable domain (missing parts from reference TRBV11-3 and TRBJ2-1): EAGVVQSPRYKIIEKKQPVAFWCNPISGHNTLYWYLQNLGQGPELLIRYENEEAVDDSQLPKDRFSAERLKGVDSTLKIQPAELGDSAVYLCASSQAGQGADEQFFGPGTRLTVL.

By sample fraction, this clone is medium-sized (0.01 to 0.1%). The chain links TRBV6-8 to TRBJ2-1; the D is unclear. V was shortened by 2 bases and J by 6 bases, with 8 bases between the two germline ends. In germline, CDR1 is MNHGY, CDR2 SAAAGT. The CDR3 is 13 residues long. CDR3 coding DNA: TGTGCCAGCAGTTACACCACCCGCAATGAGCAGTTCTTC. Residues: CASSYTTRNEQFF.

This chain connects TRBV6-8 to TRBJ1-1, with 7 bases fitting TRBD1. The length of the CDR3 is 12 residues. V lost 5 bases and J lost 3; bases outside the gene matches: 0. The V gene's germline CDR1 is MNHGY and CDR2 SAAAGT. CDR3 region: CASSGTDTEAFF. CDR3 bases: TGTGCCAGCAGTGGGACAGACACTGAAGCTTTCTTT.

CDR3 sequence: CASSQGTRNYEQYF. DNA of the CDR3: TGCGCCAGCAGCCAAGGGACGCGAAATTACGAGCAGTACTTC. This chain links TRBV4-1 with TRBJ2-7; D gene unclear. V lost 1 base and J lost 4, with 11 bases in between. Germline V gene lookup returns CDR1 MGHRA and CDR2 YSYEKL. CDR3 length equals 14 residues.

This clone was recorded a few times. The rearrangement joins TRBV19 to TRBJ1-4; D is uncertain. This CDR3 spans 13 amino acids. Germline V lookup: CDR1 LNHDA, CDR2 SQIVND (reference sequence). V dropped 5 bases and J dropped 3 bases, with 7 bases sitting between them. The CDR3 is CASSDTANEKLFF. CDR3 in DNA: TGTGCCAGTAGTGATACGGCTAATGAAAAACTGTTTTTT.

The gene calls are TRBV10-2 and TRBJ2-1; 9 bases align to TRBD2. The CDR3 runs 15 residues. The junction had 14 bases not matched to a gene; V was cut back by 8 bases and J by 9 bases. Germline V gives CDR1 WSHSY, CDR2 SAAADI. The CDR3 spells CASQNSGGPGGEQFF. In DNA, the CDR3 is TGCGCCAGCCAGAATAGCGGGGGTCCGGGTGGTGAGCAGTTCTTC.

The V gene is TRBV6-8, the J gene TRBJ2-3; 13 bases are shared with TRBD2. This CDR3 is built from 15 residues. Losses at the gene ends were 6 bases for V and 7 bases for J; bases not matched to a gene: 7. The germline V gene encodes CDR1 MNHGY and CDR2 SAAAGT. The CDR3 nucleotides are TGTGCCAGCAGCGGACTAGCGGGGGTTTCATATACGCAGTATTTT. Its translation is CASSGLAGVSYTQYF.

This chain joins TRBV6-8 and TRBJ2-7, with TRBD1 as a possible D gene (5 bases). Per the germline V gene, CDR1 is MNHGY and CDR2 is SAAAGT. The V gene lost 4 bases and the J gene lost 4 bases, with 17 bases spanning the gap. This CDR3 contains 15 residues. CDR3 sequence: CASSLNRGRHYEQYF. CDR3 nucleotides: TGTGCCAGCAGTTTAAATAGGGGCCGACATTACGAGCAGTACTTC.

The gene calls are TRBV10-2 and TRBJ2-1, with a possible D match to TRBD1 (6 bases). The CDR3 totals 14 residues. In germline, CDR1 is WSHSY, CDR2 SAAADI. Deletions cut 5 bases from V and 2 bases from J, with 10 bases between. As DNA, the CDR3 is TGCGCCAGCAGTACGGGGACACCCTACAATGAGCAGTTCTTC. Encoded protein: CASSTGTPYNEQFF.

This clone was counted a few times. The chain carries TRBV11-3 and TRBJ1-1; D not certain. The CDR3 has 14 amino acids. The germline V gene encodes CDR1 SGHNT and CDR2 YENEEA. The V end was cut by 3 bases, the J end by 1 base, with 9 bases between. The CDR3 DNA is TGTGCCAGCAGCTTGGCCTCAGGGAACACTGAAGCTTTCTTT. Its protein product is CASSLASGNTEAFF. Supplemented by reference TRBV11-3 and TRBJ1-1, the full variable domain reads EAGVVQSPRYKIIEKKQPVAFWCNPISGHNTLYWYLQNLGQGPELLIRYENEEAVDDSQLPKDRFSAERLKGVDSTLKIQPAELGDSAVYLCASSLASGNTEAFFGQGTRLTVV.

V gene TRBV6-8 combines with J gene TRBJ2-3, with TRBD1 identical over 9 bases. This CDR3 has 13 amino acids. Trimming at V came to 5 bases and at J to 13 bases, leaving 10 bases not matched to a gene. Germline assignment: CDR1 MNHGY and CDR2 SAAAGT. In DNA, the CDR3 is TGTGCCAGCAGTGTGGACAGGGGATGGTCTGAGTATTTT. Translating it yields CASSVDRGWSEYF.

Judged by abundance, this clone is hyperexpanded. The V gene is TRBV30, the J gene TRBJ1-4; D gene unclear. CDR1 is GTSNPN and CDR2 is SVGIG in the germline V gene (reference sequence). There are 13 residues in the CDR3. Trimming removed 2 bases from V and 5 bases from J, with 9 bases in between. CDR3 amino acids: CAWSWAANEKLFF. The CDR3 DNA is TGTGCCTGGAGTTGGGCTGCGAATGAAAAACTGTTTTTT.

The gene calls are TRBV11-1 and TRBJ2-1; TRBD1 might be the D (7 bases). CDR3 length: 14 residues. V was trimmed by 5 bases and J by 5 bases, leaving 13 bases between them. In germline, CDR1 is SGHAT, CDR2 FQDESV (reference sequence). CDR3 sequence: CASSRGTDHNEQFF. CDR3 coding DNA: TGTGCCAGCAGCCGCGGGACAGATCACAATGAGCAGTTCTTC.

V usage is TRBV30 and J usage is TRBJ2-6; unclear D gene. This CDR3 spans 13 amino acids. Trimming took off 0 bases at V and 1 base at J, with 1 base between the two ends. The germline V gene encodes CDR1 GTSNPN and CDR2 SVGIG (reference sequence). The CDR3 is CAWSVSGANVLTF. CDR3 nucleotide sequence: TGTGCCTGGAGTGTGTCTGGGGCCAACGTCCTGACTTTC.

The chain uses TRBV12-5 and TRBJ2-7, with 7 nucleotides matching TRBD2. In germline, CDR1 is LGHNT, CDR2 FRNRAP. V dropped 3 bases and J dropped 4; count of bases not matched to a gene: 24. The CDR3 sequence is 20 residues long. CDR3 sequence (DNA): TGTGCTAGTGGTTTCACCGGCTCCTTTGCGGGAGTCGGAAATAGTTACGAGCAGTACTTC. Amino acids: CASGFTGSFAGVGNSYEQYF. Full variable domain (outside the CDR3, taken from reference TRBV12-5 and TRBJ2-7): DARVTQTPRHKVTEMGQEVTMRCQPILGHNTVFWYRQTMMQGLELLAYFRNRAPLDDSGMPKDRFSAEMPDATLATLKIQPSEPRDSAVYFCASGFTGSFAGVGNSYEQYFGPGTRLTVT.

The rearrangement links TRBV15 to TRBJ1-2; D unresolved. V lost 0 bases and J lost 5, with 22 bases in between. The germline gives CDR1 LNHNV, CDR2 YYDKDF (reference sequence). This CDR3 spans 18 amino acids. The CDR3 protein is CATSRDTVSAALRYGYTF. As DNA, the CDR3 is TGTGCCACCAGCAGAGATACTGTCAGTGCCGCTCTACGTTATGGCTACACCTTC.

This clone was counted a few times. The rearrangement joins TRBV11-3 to TRBJ1-2; a possible D gene is TRBD1 (5 bases). CDR3 length equals 16 residues. Trimming stripped 4 bases from V and 1 base from J, with 16 bases between. CDR1 and CDR2 (germline): SGHNT, YENEEA. The DNA of the CDR3 is TGTGCCAGCAGCTCCCACGGGGGAACGAATAACTATGGCTACACCTTC. This translates into CASSSHGGTNNYGYTF.

In its sample, this clone was seen a few times. The chain recombines TRBV4-1 with TRBJ1-2; weak D call: TRBD1 (6 bases). The CDR3 extends over 13 amino acids. Germline values: CDR1 MGHRA, CDR2 YSYEKL. Trimming cost V 4 bases and J 6 bases, with 12 bases left between them. The CDR3 is CASSRVQGNGYTF. In DNA, the CDR3 is TGCGCCAGCAGCCGAGTACAGGGAAATGGCTACACCTTC.

The chain uses TRBV29-1 and TRBJ1-2, with D hard to call. CDR1 SQVTM and CDR2 ANQGSEA come from the germline V gene. V lost 5 bases, J lost 0 bases, and 10 bases lay in between. This CDR3 contains 13 residues. The CDR3 DNA follows: TGCAGCGTTTTAGGCCAGTCTAACTATGGCTACACCTTC. Translating it yields CSVLGQSNYGYTF.

This clone occurred a few times. This sequence joins TRBV19 and TRBJ1-4, with D possibly being TRBD1 (6 bases). Germline assignment: CDR1 LNHDA and CDR2 SQIVND (reference sequence). V was trimmed by 4 bases and J by 4 bases, leaving 13 bases between them. The CDR3 runs to 15 residues. CDR3 nucleotide sequence: TGTGCCAGTAGTAGCGCGGGGGCGGTTAATGAAAAACTGTTTTTT. This translates into CASSSAGAVNEKLFF. The entire variable domain, with the rest obtained from reference TRBV19 and TRBJ1-4, is as follows: DGGITQSPKYLFRKEGQNVTLSCEQNLNHDAMYWYRQDPGQGLRLIYYSQIVNDFQKGDIAEGYSVSREKKESFPLTVTSAQKNPTAFYLCASSSAGAVNEKLFFGSGTQLSVL.

The genes are TRBV15 and TRBJ1-3; D unresolved. The CDR3 contains 14 residues. Germline lookup yields CDR1 LNHNV and CDR2 YYDKDF (reference sequence). V lost 0 bases, J lost 9 bases, and 12 bases lay in between. As DNA, the CDR3 is TGTGCCACCAGCAGAGATGAAGCCGTGGGCACCATATATTTT. Protein sequence: CATSRDEAVGTIYF.

This clone was seen a few times. The gene calls are TRBV6-8 and TRBJ2-3; 10 nucleotides align to TRBD2. Germline values: CDR1 MNHGY, CDR2 SAAAGT. This CDR3 contains 13 residues. V lost 7 bases to trimming and J lost 3 bases; unmatched junction nucleotides: 1. In DNA, the CDR3 is TGTGCCAGCACTAGCGGGGGAACAGATACGCAGTATTTT. Encoded protein: CASTSGGTDTQYF.

The chain employs TRBV11-3 and TRBJ1-5, with D uncertain. Per the germline V gene, CDR1 is SGHNT and CDR2 is YENEEA. The length of the CDR3 is 15 residues. Trimming took off 3 bases at V and 4 bases at J, with 13 bases between the two ends. Here the CDR3 DNA reads TGTGCCAGCAGCTTTAGCGGCTGGGTTAATCAGCCCCAGCATTTT. Translated, it gives CASSFSGWVNQPQHF.

This clone was observed a few times. This chain links TRBV9 with TRBJ1-1; D might be TRBD1 (6 bases). V shed 0 bases and J shed 11 bases, with 23 bases lying between them. This CDR3 region has 16 residues. Germline lookup yields CDR1 SGDLS and CDR2 YYNGEE. The CDR3 DNA is TGTGCCAGCAGCGTAGAGGGGGAAGGTGTGAAGGTACCGGCTTTCTTT. Its protein is CASSVEGEGVKVPAFF.

The V and J genes are TRBV9 and TRBJ1-4, with 10 bases matching TRBD1. V shed 4 bases and J 11 bases; nucleotides not matched to a gene: 17. This CDR3 is built from 17 residues. The V gene's germline CDR1 is SGDLS and CDR2 YYNGEE. The CDR3 protein is CASSPRSGTGVMEKLFF. The CDR3 DNA reads TGTGCCAGCAGCCCAAGATCCGGGACAGGGGTGATGGAGAAACTGTTTTTT.

In this sample, this clone is medium-sized. This chain links TRBV6-8 with TRBJ1-2, with D unresolved. The V and J ends lost 5 bases and 7 bases respectively, with 23 bases between them. CDR3 length equals 16 residues. Germline CDR1 and CDR2: MNHGY and SAAAGT. CDR3: CASSQDSSAPLTGYTF. The CDR3 region has the DNA TGTGCCAGCAGTCAGGACTCGAGCGCTCCCCTGACTGGCTACACCTTC.

The chain employs TRBV30 and TRBJ1-6; the D is unclear. V was shortened by 2 bases and J by 9 bases, with 11 bases between the two germline ends. Looked up from germline, CDR1 is GTSNPN and CDR2 is SVGIG (reference sequence). The CDR3 loop spans 13 amino acids. Here the CDR3 reads CAWSLPRVSPLHF. DNA for the CDR3: TGTGCCTGGAGTCTCCCCCGGGTTTCACCCCTCCACTTT.

This clone counts as medium-sized. The DNA for the CDR3 is TGCGCCAGCAGCCCCATACCACAGGCTAACTATGGCTACACCTTC. Translated, it gives CASSPIPQANYGYTF. The chain is built from TRBV4-1 and TRBJ1-2; weak D call: TRBD1 (5 bases). V was cut by 4 bases and J by 0 bases, with 12 bases left in between. The CDR3 runs 15 residues. Germline V gene lookup returns CDR1 MGHRA and CDR2 YSYEKL.

This clone is termed large. The genes are TRBV11-3 and TRBJ2-2, with a tentative D call TRBD1 (6 bases). The length of the CDR3 is 16 residues. Germline V gives CDR1 SGHNT, CDR2 YENEEA. Trimming removed 5 bases from V and 6 bases from J, with 19 bases in between. Written as DNA, the CDR3 is TGTGCCAGCAGCGTAATTCCCCTGGACAGTCCCGGGGAGCTGTTTTTT. Protein product: CASSVIPLDSPGELFF.

Relative to its sample, this clone is large (0.1 to 1%). This chain links TRBV11-3 with TRBJ1-5, with D perhaps TRBD1 (5 bases). The V end was cut by 3 bases, the J end by 4 bases, with 13 bases between. CDR3 length: 15 residues. CDR1 is SGHNT and CDR2 is YENEEA in the germline V gene. The CDR3 sequence: CASSLGGFLNQPQHF. CDR3 sequence (DNA): TGTGCCAGCAGCTTGGGGGGGTTTTTGAATCAGCCCCAGCATTTT. The variable domain in full, completed from reference TRBV11-3 and TRBJ1-5, reads EAGVVQSPRYKIIEKKQPVAFWCNPISGHNTLYWYLQNLGQGPELLIRYENEEAVDDSQLPKDRFSAERLKGVDSTLKIQPAELGDSAVYLCASSLGGFLNQPQHFGDGTRLSIL.